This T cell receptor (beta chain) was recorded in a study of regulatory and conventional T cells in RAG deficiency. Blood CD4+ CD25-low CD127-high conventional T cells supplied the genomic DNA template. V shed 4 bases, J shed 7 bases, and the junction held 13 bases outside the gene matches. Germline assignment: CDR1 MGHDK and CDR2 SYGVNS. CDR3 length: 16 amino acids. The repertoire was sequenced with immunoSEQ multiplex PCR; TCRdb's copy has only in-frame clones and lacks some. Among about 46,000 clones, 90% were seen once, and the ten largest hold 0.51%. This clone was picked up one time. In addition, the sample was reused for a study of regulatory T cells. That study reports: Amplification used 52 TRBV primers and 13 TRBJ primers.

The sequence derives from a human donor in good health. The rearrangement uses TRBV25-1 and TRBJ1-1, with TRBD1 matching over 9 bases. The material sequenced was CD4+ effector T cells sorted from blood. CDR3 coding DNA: TGTGCCAGCAGTGGATACGGGACAGGGATGGCCGGTGAAGCTTTCTTT. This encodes CASSGYGTGMAGEAFF.